These 14 T cell receptor beta chains came from one sample sequenced in a study of CD8+ T cells in alopecia areata. Extracted RNA was reverse transcribed into cDNA, the sequencing template. Clones were sequenced by immunoSEQ multiplex PCR, and TCRdb holds only the in-frame ones, with some missing. Here the sample spans 90,000 to 150,000 clones, 53% being singletons. Specified treatment: oral pan-JAK inhibitor, 5-10 mg twice daily. The source material was CD4+ T cells sorted from blood, sampled at week 4, from a patient treated with tofacitinib. The receptors were gathered from a human donor with alopecia areata.

This clone was counted between two and nine times. This sequence joins TRBV7-8 and TRBJ1-1; no clear D gene. The CDR3 is 14 residues long. Trimming took off 1 base at V and 4 bases at J, with 10 bases between the two ends. Germline V gene lookup returns CDR1 SGHVS and CDR2 FQNEAQ. The CDR3 bases are TGTGCCAGCAGCTTAGTAGGGCAAGCCACTGAAGCTTTCTTT. Its protein is CASSLVGQATEAFF.

This chain uses TRBV30 with TRBJ1-1, with TRBD1 as a possible D gene (5 bases). CDR1 and CDR2 from the germline V gene are GTSNPN and SVGIG (reference sequence). The V and J ends lost 5 bases and 11 bases respectively, with 18 bases between them. CDR3 size: 12 residues. CDR3 sequence (DNA): TGTGCCTGGGGACGCCTGGGGGGTACGGCTTTCTTT. Translation: CAWGRLGGTAFF.

This sequence joins TRBV30 and TRBJ1-1, with no clear D. V lost 4 bases to trimming and J lost 1 base, with 13 bases between them. CDR1 and CDR2 (germline): GTSNPN, SVGIG (reference sequence). The CDR3 spans 14 residues. This chain's CDR3 is CAWTVSGPNTEAFF. For the CDR3, the DNA is TGTGCCTGGACGGTAAGCGGCCCGAACACTGAAGCTTTCTTT.

V is TRBV6-6 and J is TRBJ1-1, with D perhaps matching TRBD1 (5 bases). The V end was cut by 0 bases, the J end by 12 bases, with 17 bases between. Germline CDR1 reads MNHNY; CDR2 reads SVGAGI (reference sequence). This CDR3 is built from 14 residues. The CDR3 spells CASSYSDPPGKTFF. The CDR3 DNA reads as TGTGCCAGCAGTTACTCGGACCCGCCAGGGAAAACTTTCTTT.

This clone appeared once. The V call is TRBV19, the J call TRBJ1-6; 8 bases match TRBD1. Per germline, CDR1 LNHDA and CDR2 SQIVND (reference sequence). The V gene end was trimmed by 7 bases and the J gene end by 3 bases; junction bases not matched to a gene: 5. CDR3 length: 15 residues. The CDR3 sequence is CASTRDRSYNSPLHF. For the CDR3, the DNA is TGTGCCAGTACCCGGGACAGGAGCTATAATTCACCCCTCCACTTT. Together with reference TRBV19 and TRBJ1-6, the CDR3 gives the full variable domain: DGGITQSPKYLFRKEGQNVTLSCEQNLNHDAMYWYRQDPGQGLRLIYYSQIVNDFQKGDIAEGYSVSREKKESFPLTVTSAQKNPTAFYLCASTRDRSYNSPLHFGNGTRLTVT.

The V and J genes are TRBV5-6 and TRBJ2-1, with D possibly matching TRBD1 (5 bases). Germline V gene lookup returns CDR1 SGHDT and CDR2 YYEEEE. This CDR3 is built from 12 residues. Trimming cost V 4 bases and J 11 bases, with 13 bases left between them. Written as DNA, the CDR3 is TGTGCCAGCAGCACTCAGGGTGGACAGCAGTTCTTC. This translates into CASSTQGGQQFF.

This chain uses TRBV6-5 with TRBJ2-5; weak D call: TRBD2 (6 bases). Germline V CDR1 and CDR2: MNHEY, SVGAGI. The CDR3 runs 15 residues. V dropped 7 bases and J dropped 5 bases, with 20 bases sitting between them. CDR3 region: CASTKPLHAGETQYF. Here the CDR3 DNA reads TGTGCCAGCACCAAACCCCTTCACGCGGGGGAGACCCAGTACTTC.

In its sample, this clone was seen a few times. This chain connects TRBV30 to TRBJ1-1; D possibly corresponds to TRBD1 (5 bases). This CDR3 spans 12 amino acids. Trimming stripped 4 bases from V and 10 bases from J, with 16 bases between. Germline values: CDR1 GTSNPN, CDR2 SVGIG (reference sequence). CDR3 nucleotide sequence: TGTGCCTGGATCCCTCGGGGACGGAGAGCTTTCTTT. It codes for CAWIPRGRRAFF.

The chain recombines TRBV29-1 with TRBJ1-1; 11 bases align to TRBD1. V trimming: 7 bases; J trimming: 5 bases; junction bases outside the gene matches: 3. CDR3 length equals 12 residues. Looked up from germline, CDR1 is SQVTM and CDR2 is ANQGSEA. In DNA, the CDR3 is TGCAGCGCAGGGACAGGGGGAACTGAAGCTTTCTTT. Translated: CSAGTGGTEAFF.

This clone has more than one count but fewer than ten. This sequence joins TRBV5-1 and TRBJ2-7; 7 positions match TRBD2. Germline loops: CDR1 SGHRS, CDR2 YFSETQ. Trimming at V came to 0 bases and at J to 6 bases, leaving 3 bases not matched to a gene. This CDR3 is 13 amino acids long. The CDR3 DNA reads as TGCGCCAGCAGCTTGGCGACTAGCCGCGAGCAGTACTTC. It codes for CASSLATSREQYF.

The V call is TRBV6-5, the J call TRBJ2-6; D is perhaps TRBD2 (6 bases). V was trimmed by 4 bases and J by 0 bases, leaving 10 bases between them. The germline V gene encodes CDR1 MNHEY and CDR2 SVGAGI. This CDR3 spans 16 amino acids. The CDR3 coding sequence is TGTGCCAGCAGTTTGACGCGGGGCTCTGGGGCCAACGTCCTGACTTTC. Translated: CASSLTRGSGANVLTF.

This chain links TRBV30 with TRBJ2-3, with D perhaps given as TRBD1 or TRBD2 (6 bases each). V lost 3 bases and J lost 6, with 22 bases in between. Germline values: CDR1 GTSNPN, CDR2 SVGIG (reference sequence). The CDR3 extends over 16 amino acids. CDR3 loop: CAWRRQPAGQWDTQYF. Here the CDR3 DNA reads TGTGCCTGGAGGCGCCAACCGGCGGGACAATGGGATACGCAGTATTTT.

This clone was observed a handful of times. The genes are TRBV4-1 and TRBJ2-7; tentatively, D is TRBD2 (6 bases). Germline V gives CDR1 MGHRA, CDR2 YSYEKL. The V and J ends lost 4 bases and 6 bases respectively, with 16 bases between them. The CDR3 is 14 amino acids. CDR3 sequence: CASSRLSGDLEQYF. The CDR3 nucleotides read TGCGCCAGCAGCCGCTTGTCGGGAGATCTCGAGCAGTACTTC.

The rearrangement joins TRBV5-4 to TRBJ1-3; a possible D gene is TRBD1 (6 bases). This CDR3 spans 14 amino acids. Germline CDR1 is SGHNT and CDR2 is YYREEE (reference sequence). Trimming left V 4 bases short and J 1 base short, with 9 bases between. The CDR3 spells CASSQTGSGNTIYF. The CDR3 coding sequence is TGTGCCAGCAGCCAAACAGGGTCTGGAAACACCATATATTTT. Based on the CDR3 plus reference TRBV5-4 and TRBJ1-3, the full variable domain is ETGVTQSPTHLIKTRGQQVTLRCSSQSGHNTVSWYQQALGQGPQFIFQYYREEENGRGNFPPRFSGLQFPNYSSELNVNALELDDSALYLCASSQTGSGNTIYFGEGSWLTVV.